This T cell receptor (beta chain) originates from a study of blood T cell repertoires in COVID-19. Across the study: There were acute and convalescent COVID-19 samples, and they came from the United States, Italy and Spain. Sources were T cells, B-cell-depleted T cells, or PBMCs; the material itself was cDNA or gDNA.

J lost 6 bases, V lost 3 bases, and 5 bases had no gene match. Germline assignment: CDR1 SGHNT and CDR2 YENEEA. The CDR3 totals 14 residues. Original processing methods: Amplifying reference gene primers gave estimates of nucleated cell counts. The assay was immunoSEQ multiplex PCR, and TCRdb's table has in-frame clones only and misses some. Clonal size and the V and J genes are those of that table, whereas D and trimming came from the DNA. The sample has 89,000 or so clones, roughly 95% seen once; the top ten hold approximately 4.2%. Sequencing used peripheral blood. The chain employs TRBV11-3 and TRBJ2-1; 7 bases align to TRBD2. This receptor was taken from a human donor with active COVID-19. The donor label of this sample is uncertain. DNA of the CDR3: TGTGCCAGCAGCTTTAGGGGCGGGGGCAATGAGCAGTTCTTC. It is translated as CASSFRGGGNEQFF.